This T cell receptor beta chain was sequenced for a study of human T cells and chemical hapten exposure. In this sample, this clonotype turned up many times. One entry per CDR3 protein results from TCRdb running MiXCR on the RACE reads. The table lists about 140,000 distinct CDR3 sequences, 12% of them singletons. This sample's time point: patch test 2, 6 weeks after DPC sensitization. Specified treatment: therapeutic diphenylcyclopropenone sensitization with weekly scalp DPC. Germline V gene sequence: CDR1 SQVTM, CDR2 ANQGSEA. V was clipped by 4 bases and J by 2 bases, with 8 bases between them. There are 12 residues in the CDR3.

This chain uses TRBV29-1 with TRBJ2-5; a weak D match, TRBD1 (5 bases). The source material was whole blood, sampled in connection with sensitization to the hapten diphenylcyclopropenone (DPC). The sequence came from a woman in her forties or fifties with alopecia areata. Some clones in this sample may be carry-over from other donors' samples. Written as DNA, the CDR3 is TGCAGCGTTGCGACAGCGCAAGAGACCCAGTACTTC. It specifies CSVATAQETQYF.